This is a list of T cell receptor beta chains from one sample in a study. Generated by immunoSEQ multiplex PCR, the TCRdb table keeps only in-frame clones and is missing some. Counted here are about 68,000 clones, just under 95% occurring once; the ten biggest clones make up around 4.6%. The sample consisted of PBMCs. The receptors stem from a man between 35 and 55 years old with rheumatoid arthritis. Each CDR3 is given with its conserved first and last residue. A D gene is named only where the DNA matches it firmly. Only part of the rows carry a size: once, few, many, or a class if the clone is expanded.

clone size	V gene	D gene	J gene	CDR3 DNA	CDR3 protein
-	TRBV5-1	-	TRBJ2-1	TGCGCCAGCAGACAGGGCCTTTCCTCCTACAATGAGCAGTTCTTC	CASRQGLSSYNEQFF
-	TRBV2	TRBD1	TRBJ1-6	TGTGCCAGGAGCCCGACAGGGGGAATGATAGGCTCACCCCTCCACTTT	CARSPTGGMIGSPLHF
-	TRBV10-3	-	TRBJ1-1	TGTGCCATCAGTGAGTCTGTCGGAGCATCGGAAGCTTTCTTT	CAISESVGASEAFF
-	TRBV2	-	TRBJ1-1	TGTGCCAGCAGTGGTTTAGTGCCGAACACTGAAGCTTTCTTT	CASSGLVPNTEAFF
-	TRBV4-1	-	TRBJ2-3	TGCGCCAGCAGCCAAGATTCCTTGGGCACAGATACGCAGTATTTT	CASSQDSLGTDTQYF
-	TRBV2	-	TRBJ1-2	TGTGCCAGCAACATAAGGGGGAGATTATCAGGCTACACCTTC	CASNIRGRLSGYTF
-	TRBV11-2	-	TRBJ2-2	TGTGCCAGCAGCCCGACGGGGGAGCTGTTTTTT	CASSPTGELFF
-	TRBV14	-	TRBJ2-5	TGTGCCAGCAGCCCCCGATGGGGTTACCAAGAGACCCAGTACTTC	CASSPRWGYQETQYF
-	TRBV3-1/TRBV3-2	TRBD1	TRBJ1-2	TGTGCCAGCAGCGCCAGACAGGGGAGCTACACCTTC	CASSARQGSYTF
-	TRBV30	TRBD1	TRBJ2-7	TGTGCCTGGACCCCACTCGGCGGGGACAGGAAAATCAGCTCCTACGAGCAGTACTTC	CAWTPLGGDRKISSYEQYF
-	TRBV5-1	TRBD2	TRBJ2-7	TGCGCCAGCAGCTTGGCCACCCTAGCGGCCTCCTACGAGCAGTACTTC	CASSLATLAASYEQYF
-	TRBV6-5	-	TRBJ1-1	TGTGCCAGCCTCCGCGGGTCGGTAGGCACTGAAGCTTTCTTT	CASLRGSVGTEAFF
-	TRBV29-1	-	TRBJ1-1	TGCAGCGTTTACAGTGCGTTTGCCACTGAAGCTTTCTTT	CSVYSAFATEAFF
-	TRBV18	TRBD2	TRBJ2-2	TGTGCCAGCTCACCACAGGGACTAGATCGTACCGGGGAGCTGTTTTTT	CASSPQGLDRTGELFF
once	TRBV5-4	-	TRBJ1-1	TGTGCCAGCAGCACCCTCGGGGGGCGCGGGGCTGAAGCTTTCTTT	CASSTLGGRGAEAFF
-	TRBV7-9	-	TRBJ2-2	TGTGCCAGCAGCTACGGGCAGGGAGGAACCGGGGAGCTGTTTTTT	CASSYGQGGTGELFF
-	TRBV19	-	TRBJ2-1	TGTGCCAGTAGTATAGGACTTTACAATGAGCAGTTCTTC	CASSIGLYNEQFF
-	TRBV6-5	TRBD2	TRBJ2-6	TGTGCCAGCAGTTACTCGAGCGGGGCTGGGGCCAACGTCCTGACTTTC	CASSYSSGAGANVLTF
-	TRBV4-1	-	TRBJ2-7	TGCGCCAGCAGCCAAGATTCGGGCTTCTACGAGCAGTACTTC	CASSQDSGFYEQYF
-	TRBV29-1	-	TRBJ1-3	TGCAGCGTGCGGACACCGGAAAACACCATATATTTT	CSVRTPENTIYF
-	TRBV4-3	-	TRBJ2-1	TGCGCCAGCAGCCAAGACGGCGAGCATCCGGATGAGCAGTTCTTC	CASSQDGEHPDEQFF
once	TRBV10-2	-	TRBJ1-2	TGCGCCAGCAGGGACAGCTATGGCTACACCTTC	CASRDSYGYTF
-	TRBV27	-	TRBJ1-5	TGTGCCAGCAGTCTCCTCGGCGGCCGGGGGGAGCAGCCCCAGCATTTT	CASSLLGGRGEQPQHF
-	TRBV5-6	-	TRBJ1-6	TGTGCCAGCAGCTTGGTGGCAGCTAATTCACCCCTCCACTTT	CASSLVAANSPLHF
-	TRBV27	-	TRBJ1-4	TGTGCCAGCAGTTTATTGGGGGGATCCATTAATGAAAAACTGTTTTTT	CASSLLGGSINEKLFF
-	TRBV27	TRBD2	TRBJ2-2	TGTGCCAGCAGTTTATCGATTATCGGGAGGGCGGACACCGGGGAGCTGTTTTTT	CASSLSIIGRADTGELFF
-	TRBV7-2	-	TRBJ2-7	TGTGCCAGCAGCCTTGAAGCAGGGTTGTACGAGCAGTACTTC	CASSLEAGLYEQYF
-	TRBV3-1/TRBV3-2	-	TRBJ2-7	TGTGCCAGCAGCCAAGATCGGAGAGAGCAGTACTTC	CASSQDRREQYF
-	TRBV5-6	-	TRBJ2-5	TGTGCCAGCAGCTTCCGGACAGTCCAAGAGACCCAGTACTTC	CASSFRTVQETQYF
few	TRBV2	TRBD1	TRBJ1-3	TGTGCCAGCAGTCCTCGGGGACAGGGAGGAAACACCATATATTTT	CASSPRGQGGNTIYF
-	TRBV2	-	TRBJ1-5	TGTGCCAGCAGGCCGGACGGAAGAATCAATCAGCCCCAGCATTTT	CASRPDGRINQPQHF
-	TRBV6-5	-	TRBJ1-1	TGTGCCAGCAGCAGACTGAACACTGAAGCTTTCTTT	CASSRLNTEAFF
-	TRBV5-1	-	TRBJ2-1	TGCGCCAGCAGCTGGGCAGCGAGAAATGAGCAGTTCTTC	CASSWAARNEQFF
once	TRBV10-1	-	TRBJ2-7	TGCGCCAGCAGTGAGGGAGGCGTCATTAGGTTCGAGCAGTACTTC	CASSEGGVIRFEQYF
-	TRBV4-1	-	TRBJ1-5	TGCGCCAGCAGCCAGCATTCTAGCAATCAGCCCCAGCATTTT	CASSQHSSNQPQHF
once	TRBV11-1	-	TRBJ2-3	TGTGCCAGCAGCTGGGGGTCTAGCACAGATACGCAGTATTTT	CASSWGSSTDTQYF
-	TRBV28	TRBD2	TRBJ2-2	TGTGCCAGCACCCTGACTAGCGGGAGTATCTCCGGGGAGCTGTTTTTT	CASTLTSGSISGELFF
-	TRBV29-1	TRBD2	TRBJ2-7	TGCAGCGTTGAGGAAGCCCATCCGGGACTAGCGGGAGAAAGGTTCGAGCAGTACTTC	CSVEEAHPGLAGERFEQYF
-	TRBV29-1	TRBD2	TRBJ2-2	TGCAGCGTTGGGACTAGCAGTTACACCGGGGAGCTGTTTTTT	CSVGTSSYTGELFF
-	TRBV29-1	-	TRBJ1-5	TGCAGCGTCGCTCGATATAGCAATCAGCCCCAGCATTTT	CSVARYSNQPQHF
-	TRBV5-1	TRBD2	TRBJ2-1	TGCGCCAGCAGCCTGACGGGGGGTTCCTACAATGAGCAGTTCTTC	CASSLTGGSYNEQFF
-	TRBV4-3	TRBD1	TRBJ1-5	TGCGCCAGCAGCCAAGATTGGGGGACAGGGGGCAATCAGCCCCAGCATTTT	CASSQDWGTGGNQPQHF
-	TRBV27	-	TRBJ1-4	TGTGCCAGCAGTTTAATTGCAGGGAGTGTCGATGAAAAACTGTTTTTT	CASSLIAGSVDEKLFF
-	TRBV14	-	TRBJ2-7	TGTGCCAGCAGCCGTCAGGGCTACGAGCAGTACTTC	CASSRQGYEQYF
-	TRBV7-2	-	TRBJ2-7	TGTGCCAGCAGCCCTCAGGGGGGGGAAGCCTACGAGCAGTACTTC	CASSPQGGEAYEQYF
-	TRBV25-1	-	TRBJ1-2	TGTGCCAGCAGTGTCCCTTCTATAGGCTACACCTTC	CASSVPSIGYTF
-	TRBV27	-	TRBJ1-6	TGTGCCAGCAGTTTACGGGGCAATAATTCACCCCTCCACTTT	CASSLRGNNSPLHF
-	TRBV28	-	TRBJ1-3	TGTGCCAGCAGTCCAGGGGTGTGGGGCATTTCTGGAAACACCATATATTTT	CASSPGVWGISGNTIYF
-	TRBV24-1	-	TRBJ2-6	TGTGCCACCAGTGATATCAGGGGATCCGGGGCCAACGTCCTGACTTTC	CATSDIRGSGANVLTF
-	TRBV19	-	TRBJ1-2	TGTGCCAGTAGGCCGGGGCTTAACTATGGCTACACCTTC	CASRPGLNYGYTF
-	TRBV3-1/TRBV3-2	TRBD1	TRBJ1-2	TGTGCCAGCAGCCAAATCGGACAGGGGGGCTACACCTTC	CASSQIGQGGYTF